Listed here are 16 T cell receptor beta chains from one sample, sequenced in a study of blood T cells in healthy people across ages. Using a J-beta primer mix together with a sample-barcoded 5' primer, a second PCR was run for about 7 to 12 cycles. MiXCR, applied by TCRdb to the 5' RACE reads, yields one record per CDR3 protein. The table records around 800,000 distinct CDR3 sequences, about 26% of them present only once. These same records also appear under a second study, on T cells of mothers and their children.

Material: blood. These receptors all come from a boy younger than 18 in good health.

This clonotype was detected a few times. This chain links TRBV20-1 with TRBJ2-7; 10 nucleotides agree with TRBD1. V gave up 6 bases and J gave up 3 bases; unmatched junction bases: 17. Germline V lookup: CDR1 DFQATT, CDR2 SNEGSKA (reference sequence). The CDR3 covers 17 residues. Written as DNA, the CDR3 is TGCAGTGCCCTCACGCAGTCGTCCTGGACAGGGGGCTACGAGCAGTACTTC. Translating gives CSALTQSSWTGGYEQYF.

The CDR3 loop is CASSNWTGPTDTQYF. The CDR3 nucleotides read TGTGCCAGCTCAAATTGGACAGGGCCGACAGATACGCAGTATTTT. The chain couples TRBV7-3 to TRBJ2-3; 8 nucleotides agree with TRBD1. The germline gives CDR1 SGHTA, CDR2 FQGTGA. J lost 3 bases, V lost 8 bases, and 10 bases had no gene match. CDR3 length equals 15 residues.

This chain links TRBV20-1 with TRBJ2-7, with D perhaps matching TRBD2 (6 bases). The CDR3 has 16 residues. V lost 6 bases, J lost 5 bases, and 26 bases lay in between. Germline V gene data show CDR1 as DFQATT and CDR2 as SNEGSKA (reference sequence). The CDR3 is CSAQAPTRLGSDEQYF. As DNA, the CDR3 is TGCAGTGCCCAGGCCCCGACTAGGTTGGGATCGGACGAGCAGTACTTC.

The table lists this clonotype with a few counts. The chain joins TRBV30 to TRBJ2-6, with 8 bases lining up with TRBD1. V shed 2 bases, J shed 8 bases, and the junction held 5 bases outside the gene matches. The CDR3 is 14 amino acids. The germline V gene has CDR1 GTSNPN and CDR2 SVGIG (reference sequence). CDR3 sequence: CAWSPDREPNVLTF. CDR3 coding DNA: TGTGCCTGGAGTCCGGACAGGGAACCCAACGTCCTGACTTTC.

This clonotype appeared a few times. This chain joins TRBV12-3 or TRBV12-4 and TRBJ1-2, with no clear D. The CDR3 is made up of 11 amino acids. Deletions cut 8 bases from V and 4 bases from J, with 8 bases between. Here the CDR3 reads CASGAGYGYTF. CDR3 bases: TGTGCCAGCGGAGCAGGCTATGGCTACACCTTC.

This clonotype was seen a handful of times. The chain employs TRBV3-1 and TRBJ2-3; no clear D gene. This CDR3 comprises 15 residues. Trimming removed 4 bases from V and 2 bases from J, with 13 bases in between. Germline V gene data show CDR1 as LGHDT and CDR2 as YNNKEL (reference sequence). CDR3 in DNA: TGTGCCAGCAGCCCTAGGGCTAGGACCACAGATACGCAGTATTTT. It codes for CASSPRARTTDTQYF.

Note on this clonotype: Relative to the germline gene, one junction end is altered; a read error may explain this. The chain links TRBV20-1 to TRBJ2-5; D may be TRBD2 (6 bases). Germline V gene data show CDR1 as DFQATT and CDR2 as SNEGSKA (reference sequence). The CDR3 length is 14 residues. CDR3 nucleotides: TGCAGTGGAAAAGATTCTAGCTGGGGGGAGACCCAGCACTTC. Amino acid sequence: CSGKDSSWGETQHF.

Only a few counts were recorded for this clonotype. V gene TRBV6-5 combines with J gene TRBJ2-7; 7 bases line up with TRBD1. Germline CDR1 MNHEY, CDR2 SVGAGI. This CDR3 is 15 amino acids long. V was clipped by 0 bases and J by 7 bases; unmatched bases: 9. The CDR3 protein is CASSYSMTGKTEQYF. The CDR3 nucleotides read TGTGCCAGCAGTTACTCCATGACAGGGAAAACGGAGCAGTACTTC.

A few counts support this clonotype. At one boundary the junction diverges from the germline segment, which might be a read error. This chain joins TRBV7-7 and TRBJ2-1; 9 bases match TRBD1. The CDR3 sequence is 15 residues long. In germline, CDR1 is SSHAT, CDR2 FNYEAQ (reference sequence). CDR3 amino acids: CASSLGTGSHNEQFF. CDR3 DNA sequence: TGTGCTAGCAGCTTAGGGACAGGGTCGCACAATGAGCAGTTCTTC.

The CDR3: CASSLSGRGTQYF. The CDR3 nucleotides are TGCGCCAGCAGCCTTAGCGGGAGGGGTACCCAGTACTTC. This chain uses TRBV4-3 with TRBJ2-5; 11 bases align to TRBD2. CDR1 and CDR2 from the germline V gene are LGHNA and YSLEER. J was trimmed by 8 bases and V by 4 bases; bases with no gene match: 3. This CDR3 contains 13 residues.

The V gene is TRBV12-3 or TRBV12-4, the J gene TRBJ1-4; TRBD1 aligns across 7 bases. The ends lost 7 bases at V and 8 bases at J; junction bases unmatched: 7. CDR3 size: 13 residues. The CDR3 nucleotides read TGTGCCAGCAAGTGGGGGACAGACGAAAAACTGTTTTTT. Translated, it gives CASKWGTDEKLFF.

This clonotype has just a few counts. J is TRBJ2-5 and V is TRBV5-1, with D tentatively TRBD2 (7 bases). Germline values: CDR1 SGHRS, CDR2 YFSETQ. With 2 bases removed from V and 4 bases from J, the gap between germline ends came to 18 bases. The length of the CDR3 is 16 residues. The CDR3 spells CASSFGGGLQRETQYF. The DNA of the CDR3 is TGCGCCAGCAGCTTTGGGGGGGGGCTCCAGAGAGAGACCCAGTACTTC.

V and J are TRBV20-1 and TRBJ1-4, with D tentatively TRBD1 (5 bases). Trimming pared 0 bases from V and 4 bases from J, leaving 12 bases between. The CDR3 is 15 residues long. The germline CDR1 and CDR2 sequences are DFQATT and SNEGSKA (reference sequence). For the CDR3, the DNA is TGCAGTGCTAGAGATCCGGGGGGTGATAATGAAAAACTGTTTTTT. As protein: CSARDPGGDNEKLFF.

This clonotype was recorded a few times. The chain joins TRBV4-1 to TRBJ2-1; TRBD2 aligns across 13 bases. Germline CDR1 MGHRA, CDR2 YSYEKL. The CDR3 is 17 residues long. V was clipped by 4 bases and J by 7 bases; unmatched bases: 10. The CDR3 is CASSPLLTSGGPNEQFF. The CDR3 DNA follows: TGCGCCAGCAGCCCCTTGCTGACTAGCGGGGGGCCGAATGAGCAGTTCTTC.

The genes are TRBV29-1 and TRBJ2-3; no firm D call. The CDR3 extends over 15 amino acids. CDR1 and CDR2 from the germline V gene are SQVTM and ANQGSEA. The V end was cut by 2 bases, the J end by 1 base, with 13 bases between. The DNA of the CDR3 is TGCAGCGTTGAAACCCCTGACCCACGCACAGATACGCAGTATTTT. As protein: CSVETPDPRTDTQYF.

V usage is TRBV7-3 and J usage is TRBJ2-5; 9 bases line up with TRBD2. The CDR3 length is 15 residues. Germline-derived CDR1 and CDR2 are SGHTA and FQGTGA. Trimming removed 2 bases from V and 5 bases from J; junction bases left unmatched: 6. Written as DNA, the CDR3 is TGTGCCAGCAGCTTACGGGGTCTAGCGGGGGAGACCCAGTACTTC. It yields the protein CASSLRGLAGETQYF.